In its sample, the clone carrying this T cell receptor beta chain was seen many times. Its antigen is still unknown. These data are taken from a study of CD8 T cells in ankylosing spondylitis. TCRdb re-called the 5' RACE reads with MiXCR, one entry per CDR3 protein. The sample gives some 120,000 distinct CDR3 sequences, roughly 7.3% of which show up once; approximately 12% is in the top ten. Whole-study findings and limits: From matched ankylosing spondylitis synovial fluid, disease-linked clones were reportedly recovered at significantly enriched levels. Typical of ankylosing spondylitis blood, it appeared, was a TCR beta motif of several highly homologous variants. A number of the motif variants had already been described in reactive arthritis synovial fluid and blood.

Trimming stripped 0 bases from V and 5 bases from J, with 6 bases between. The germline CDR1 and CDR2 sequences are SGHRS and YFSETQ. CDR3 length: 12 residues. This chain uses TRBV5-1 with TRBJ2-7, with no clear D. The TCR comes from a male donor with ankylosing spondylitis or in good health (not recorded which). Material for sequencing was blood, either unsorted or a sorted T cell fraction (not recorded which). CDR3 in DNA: TGCGCCAGCAGCTTGGGGCGCGACGAGCAGTACTTC. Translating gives CASSLGRDEQYF. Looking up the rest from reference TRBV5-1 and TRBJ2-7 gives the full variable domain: KAGVTQTPRYLIKTRGQQVTLSCSPISGHRSVSWYQQTPGQGLQFLFEYFSETQRNKGNFPGRFSGRQFSNSRSEMNVSTLELGDSALYLCASSLGRDEQYFGPGTRLTVT.